This TCR beta chain derives from a study of T cell responses to AZD1222 COVID-19 vaccine. Only in-frame clones appear in the TCRdb table, and some are missing; sequencing was by immunoSEQ multiplex PCR. Counted here are roughly 190,000 clones, more than 80% occurring once; the ten biggest clones make up approximately 4%. The ends lost 3 bases at V and 5 bases at J; junction bases unmatched: 6. The CDR3 runs to 14 residues. CDR1 and CDR2 from the germline V gene are SGHNT and YYREEE (reference sequence). Study-wide points: Dominant at 160-218 and 743-854, vaccine-associated CD4 TCRs also spanned spike.

Concerning this clone itself: Its antigen is not known.

The TCR comes from an adult in good health. The rearrangement links TRBV5-4 to TRBJ1-2; 8 nucleotides agree with TRBD1. The sequencing used peripheral blood, collected on day 0 of AZD1222 vaccination. This CDR3 is CASSSEDRAYGYTF. The CDR3 region has the DNA TGTGCCAGCAGCTCCGAGGACAGGGCATATGGCTACACCTTC.